A selection of T cell receptor beta chains follows, all from one sample in a study of technical replicates of blood from a few donors. Sequencing was performed with immunoSEQ multiplex PCR; in TCRdb, only in-frame clones are kept and a portion is missing. The sample consists of more than 65,000 clones, around 92% of them appearing once. Sequences were obtained from T cells isolated from PBMCs. The receptor source for this set is a human donor in good health. Some clones in this sample may be carry-over from other donors' samples. Both conserved end residues are part of each CDR3. A D gene is named only where the DNA matches it firmly. Expanded clones are given a class, and other clones once, few, many or no size at all.

J | V | size | D | DNA | CDR3
TRBJ1-1 | TRBV29-1 | NA | NA | TGCAGCGTTGATAGGGGGTACGATGGAGCTGAAGCTTTCTTT | CSVDRGYDGAEAFF
TRBJ1-4 | TRBV2 | NA | NA | TGTGCCAATTCGGCGGGGTTGACTAATGAAAAACTGTTTTTT | CANSAGLTNEKLFF
TRBJ2-1 | TRBV19 | NA | NA | TGTGCCAGTCGGACCCGACAGAAATTCCAACAAAGCTCCTACAATGAGCAGTTCTTC | CASRTRQKFQQSSYNEQFF
TRBJ2-1 | TRBV5-1 | NA | TRBD2 | TGCGCCAGCAGTTTGGAACCGGCGGGGAGGGGCAATGAGCAGTTCTTC | CASSLEPAGRGNEQFF
TRBJ2-4 | TRBV4-1 | NA | NA | TGCGCCAGCAGCCAAGGATCGCAGGGGTTAGTGGTTGTGGAAAACATTCAGTACTTC | CASSQGSQGLVVVENIQYF
TRBJ2-5 | TRBV10-3 | NA | NA | TGTGCCATCAGTGAGCGCCGGGAGACCCAGTACTTC | CAISERRETQYF
TRBJ2-6 | TRBV11-2 | once | TRBD1 | TGTGCCAGCAGCCTATACAGGGGGGATGGGGCCAACGTCCTGACTTTC | CASSLYRGDGANVLTF
TRBJ2-1 | TRBV7-2 | NA | TRBD1 | TGTGCCAGCAGCTTAAGGACAGGGGAGCAGAGGCAGTTCTTC | CASSLRTGEQRQFF
TRBJ2-1 | TRBV5-1 | once | TRBD2 | TGCGCCAGCAGCTTTAGGCCCCTAGCGGGGGATTCGGCGAGCGGGAATGAGCAGTTCTTC | CASSFRPLAGDSASGNEQFF
TRBJ1-2 | TRBV7-6 | NA | TRBD1 | TGTGCCAGCAGCCCAGGGGGCCCCTATGGCTACACCTTC | CASSPGGPYGYTF
TRBJ1-1 | TRBV7-9 | NA | NA | TGTGCCGGCAGGGGCCTGAACACTGAAGCTTTCTTT | CAGRGLNTEAFF
TRBJ2-6 | TRBV29-1 | NA | TRBD2 | TGCAGCGTGGGAGGGGCCCACTCCTCTGGGGCCAACGTCCTGACTTTC | CSVGGAHSSGANVLTF
TRBJ2-3 | TRBV19 | NA | TRBD2 | TGTGCCAGTCAAAAAGCGGGAGGCACAGATACGCAGTATTTT | CASQKAGGTDTQYF
TRBJ2-2 | TRBV2 | once | TRBD2 | TGTGCCAGCGTGGGGCTAGCGGGGAACACCGGGGAGCTGTTTTTT | CASVGLAGNTGELFF
TRBJ2-2 | TRBV5-4 | once | NA | TGTGCCAGCAGCTTGGTCACTACCGGGGAGCTGTTTTTT | CASSLVTTGELFF
TRBJ1-5 | TRBV25-1 | once | TRBD1 | TGTGCCAGCAGTGAAAGGGGACAGAATCAGCCCCAGCATTTT | CASSERGQNQPQHF
TRBJ2-5 | TRBV5-6 | NA | NA | TGTGCCAGCAGCCCAACCTCAGGGGTCCAAGAGACCCAGTACTTC | CASSPTSGVQETQYF
TRBJ2-2 | TRBV6-6 | NA | TRBD1 | TGTGCCAGCAGCCTCGACAGGGGGCAGAACACCGGGGAGCTGTTTTTT | CASSLDRGQNTGELFF
TRBJ2-2 | TRBV7-3 | NA | NA | TGTGCCAGCAGCTTAGGAAGGGGCACCGGGGAGCTGTTTTTT | CASSLGRGTGELFF
TRBJ1-3 | TRBV5-1 | NA | TRBD1 | TGCGCCAGCAGCTCGACAGGGATTGGAAACACCATATATTTT | CASSSTGIGNTIYF
TRBJ1-3 | TRBV5-5 | NA | NA | TGTGCCAGCAGCTTGGGAGCAAACACCATATATTTT | CASSLGANTIYF
TRBJ2-1 | TRBV6-4 | NA | TRBD2 | TGTGCCAGCAGCCCACTTCCGGGAGGAGGGAATGAGCAGTTCTTC | CASSPLPGGGNEQFF
TRBJ2-2 | TRBV11-2 | NA | TRBD2 | TGTGCCAGCAGCTTAGCGGGAACTAGCGGGAGAGCGACCGGGGAGCTGTTTTTT | CASSLAGTSGRATGELFF
TRBJ2-2 | TRBV30 | NA | NA | TGTGCCTGGAGTTACAGTTTCACCGGGGAGCTGTTTTTT | CAWSYSFTGELFF
TRBJ2-1 | TRBV30 | few | TRBD2 | TGTGCCTGGACTAGCGGGCACCCTACCTCCTACAATGAGCAGTTCTTC | CAWTSGHPTSYNEQFF
TRBJ1-5 | TRBV28 | NA | NA | TGTGCCAGCAGCGACCCATCCGAGGCAAGGCAACAGCCCCAGCATTTT | CASSDPSEARQQPQHF